A selection of T cell receptor beta chains follows, all from one sample in a study of blood T cell repertoires in COVID-19. Sequencing used immunoSEQ multiplex PCR; TCRdb keeps in-frame clones, though not all of them. Of approximately 170,000 clones in the sample, 86% were seen once. The source material was peripheral blood. The receptors here all came from a woman between 55 and 75 years old with COVID-19, enrolled during active disease. CDR3s include the opening cysteine and the closing phenylalanine or tryptophan. The D gene is left open where the match is weak. The size field is filled for only some rows; it gives once, few, many or a size class.

v_call	j_call	d_call	clone_size	cdr3_nt	cdr3_aa
TRBV24-1	TRBJ2-1	TRBD2	once	TGTGCCACCAGTGATTTTGGGGCTAGCGGGAGAATAACCTCCTACAATGAGCAGTTCTTC	CATSDFGASGRITSYNEQFF
TRBV5-1	TRBJ2-5	TRBD1	.	TGCGCCAGCAGCTTGGTGACAGGGGGTTCGCAGACCCAGTACTTC	CASSLVTGGSQTQYF
TRBV7-3	TRBJ2-3	.	once	TGTGCCAGCAGCCCGGGACTTCTGGCAGATACGCAGTATTTT	CASSPGLLADTQYF
TRBV5-5	TRBJ2-3	TRBD2	.	TGTGCCAGCAGCCGGACTAGCGGGAGGTGGGGCACAGATACGCAGTATTTT	CASSRTSGRWGTDTQYF
TRBV6-1	TRBJ2-3	.	once	TGTGCCAGCAGTGAAGCCACGAACAGGGATTTT	CASSEATNRDF
TRBV7-2	TRBJ1-2	TRBD1	.	TGTGCCAGCAGCCCCGACAGGGGGCGGGATGGCTACACCTTC	CASSPDRGRDGYTF
TRBV4-2	TRBJ2-3	.	few	TGTGCCAGCAGCCAAGAGACAGCAACAGATACGCAGTATTTT	CASSQETATDTQYF
TRBV24-1	TRBJ2-5	.	.	TGTGCCACCAGTGAGCGAGGTCTCGAGACCCAGTACTTC	CATSERGLETQYF
TRBV28	TRBJ1-1	TRBD1	few	TGTGCCAGCGGGACAGGGCGGGGCACTGAAGCTTTCTTT	CASGTGRGTEAFF
TRBV28	TRBJ1-2	.	.	TGTGCCAGCACCCTAATCGGGGGAGTAGATCACTATGGCTACACCTTC	CASTLIGGVDHYGYTF
TRBV5-5	TRBJ1-5	TRBD1	once	TGTGCCAGCAGCCAGGGGACAGGGGTAAATCAGCCCCAGCATTTT	CASSQGTGVNQPQHF
TRBV24-1	TRBJ2-7	.	once	TGTGCCACCAGTGACCGTAGCTGGCCCTACGAGCAGTACTTC	CATSDRSWPYEQYF
TRBV28	TRBJ1-2	.	.	TGTGCCAGCAGCCCTGGACGGAAGGCGGGGGGCTACACCTTC	CASSPGRKAGGYTF
TRBV19	TRBJ2-1	.	.	TGTGCCAGTAGCCGGGTCACCGTGGGCAATGAGCAGTTCTTC	CASSRVTVGNEQFF
TRBV6-2/TRBV6-3	TRBJ2-7	TRBD1	.	TGTGCCAGCAGTTACTCCGGGACAGGCTACGAGCAGTACTTC	CASSYSGTGYEQYF
TRBV4-3	TRBJ2-7	.	.	TGCGCCAGCAGCCAAGGCAGGGGAGACGAGCAGTACTTC	CASSQGRGDEQYF
TRBV6-4	TRBJ2-1	TRBD2	.	TGTGCCAGCAGTGAGACTAGCGGCATTTACAATGAGCAGTTCTTC	CASSETSGIYNEQFF
TRBV12-5	TRBJ2-6	.	.	TGTGCTAGTGGTTCGGGAGATGCTGGGGCCAACGTCCTGACTTTC	CASGSGDAGANVLTF
TRBV9	TRBJ2-7	.	.	TGTGCCAGCAGCCCTACAGGGTACGAGCAGTACTTC	CASSPTGYEQYF
TRBV4-1	TRBJ1-2	.	.	TGCGCCAGCAGCCATGAACCCTTGACAGGCCGGAATGGCTACACCTTC	CASSHEPLTGRNGYTF
TRBV6-6	TRBJ2-1	TRBD1	.	TGTGCCAGCAGTCGACAGGGGGCGGCCAATGAGCAGTTCTTC	CASSRQGAANEQFF
TRBV29-1	TRBJ2-1	TRBD1	.	TGCAGCGTCGCCGGACAGGGGGACTCCTACAATGAGCAGTTCTTC	CSVAGQGDSYNEQFF
TRBV19	TRBJ1-3	TRBD1	.	TGTGCCAGTAGTACCGGGACAGGGGGTGGAAACACCATATATTTT	CASSTGTGGGNTIYF
TRBV9	TRBJ2-5	.	.	TGTGCCAGCAGCACGCGGGGCAGGGAGGAGACCCAGTACTTC	CASSTRGREETQYF
TRBV7-2	TRBJ2-3	TRBD2	.	TGTGCCAGCAGCCTAAGTGGGACTACGCATACGCAGTATTTT	CASSLSGTTHTQYF
TRBV7-9	TRBJ1-3	.	.	TGTGCCAGCAGCTCCTCGCGGAACACCATATATTTT	CASSSSRNTIYF
TRBV9	TRBJ1-2	.	.	TGTGCCAGCAGCGTAGGAGGAGGGGACTATGGCTACACCTTC	CASSVGGGDYGYTF
TRBV19	TRBJ1-4	.	.	TGTGCCAGTACCCTAGGTGAAAAACTGTTTTTT	CASTLGEKLFF
TRBV10-3	TRBJ2-7	.	.	TGTGCCATCAGTGGCGAGGGTTTGAGTGAGCAGTACTTC	CAISGEGLSEQYF
TRBV12-3/TRBV12-4	TRBJ2-1	.	.	TGTGCCAGCAGGGAGCCGTCCTACAATGAGCAGTTCTTC	CASREPSYNEQFF
TRBV5-1	TRBJ1-6	.	.	TGCGCCAGCAGCCCCGGGTTGTTGGGGGGTAATTCACCCCTCCACTTT	CASSPGLLGGNSPLHF
TRBV4-3	TRBJ2-7	TRBD1	.	TGCGCCAGCAGCCAAGAGTGGACAGGGAACTACGAGCAGTACTTC	CASSQEWTGNYEQYF
TRBV24-1	TRBJ1-5	TRBD1	.	TGTGCCACCAGTGACTCCGGGACAGGGGCCTTTTTTAATCAGCCCCAGCATTTT	CATSDSGTGAFFNQPQHF